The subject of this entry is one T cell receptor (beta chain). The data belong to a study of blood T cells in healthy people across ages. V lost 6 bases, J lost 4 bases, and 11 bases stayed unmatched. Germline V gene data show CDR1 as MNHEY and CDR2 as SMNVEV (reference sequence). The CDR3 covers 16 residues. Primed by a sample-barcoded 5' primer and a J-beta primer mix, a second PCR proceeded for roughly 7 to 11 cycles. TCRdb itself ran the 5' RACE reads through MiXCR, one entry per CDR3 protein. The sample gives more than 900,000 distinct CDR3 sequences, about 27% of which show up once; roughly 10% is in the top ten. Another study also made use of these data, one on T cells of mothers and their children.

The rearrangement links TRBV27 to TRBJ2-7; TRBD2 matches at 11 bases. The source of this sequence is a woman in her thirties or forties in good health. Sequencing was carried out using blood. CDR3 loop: CASRLTSGGQVYEQYF. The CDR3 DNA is TGTGCCAGCAGACTTACTAGCGGGGGTCAGGTTTACGAGCAGTACTTC.